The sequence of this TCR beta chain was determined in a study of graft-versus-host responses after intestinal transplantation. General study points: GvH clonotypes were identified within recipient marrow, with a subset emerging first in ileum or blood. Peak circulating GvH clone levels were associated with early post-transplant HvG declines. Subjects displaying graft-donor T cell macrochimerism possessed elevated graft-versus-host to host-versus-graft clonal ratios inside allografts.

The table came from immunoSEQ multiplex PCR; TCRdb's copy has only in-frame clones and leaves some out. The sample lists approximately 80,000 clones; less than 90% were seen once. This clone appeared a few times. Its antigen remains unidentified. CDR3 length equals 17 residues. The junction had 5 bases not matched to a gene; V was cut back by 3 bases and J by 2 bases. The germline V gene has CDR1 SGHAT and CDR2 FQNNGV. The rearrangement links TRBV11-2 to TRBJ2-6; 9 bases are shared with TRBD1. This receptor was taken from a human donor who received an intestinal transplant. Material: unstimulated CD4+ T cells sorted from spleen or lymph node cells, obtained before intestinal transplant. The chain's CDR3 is CASSFGTGSTGANVLTF. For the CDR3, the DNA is TGTGCCAGCAGCTTCGGGACAGGGAGTACTGGGGCCAACGTCCTGACTTTC.